These 30 T cell receptor beta chains originate from one sample sequenced in a study of OX40 agonist ivuxolimab in advanced cancers. The method was immunoSEQ multiplex PCR; TCRdb's version includes in-frame clones alone and lacks a portion of them. The sample includes around 150,000 clones, 90% seen only once; the top ten take roughly 0.99%. The source material was CD4+ or CD8+ T cells sorted from blood, sampled in a trial of the OX40 agonist ivuxolimab. These receptors were obtained from an adult with an advanced solid tumor such as melanoma, head and neck, liver or kidney cancer.

This clone came up once. This sequence joins TRBV6-1 and TRBJ1-2; TRBD1 agrees at 7 bases. Trimming removed 1 base from V and 5 bases from J; junction bases left unmatched: 7. The CDR3 covers 15 residues. The V gene's germline CDR1 is MNHNS and CDR2 SASEGT. The CDR3 DNA sequence: TGTGCCAGCAGTGAAGGTCCGGGACAGATGTATGGCTACACCTTC. Its protein product is CASSEGPGQMYGYTF.

This chain connects TRBV5-1 to TRBJ2-5, with D uncertain. V was trimmed by 0 bases and J by 3 bases, leaving 15 bases between them. CDR3 length equals 16 residues. In germline, CDR1 is SGHRS, CDR2 YFSETQ. CDR3 sequence (DNA): TGCGCCAGCAGCTTGGCCGTCAGAGTCCTGGAAGAGACCCAGTACTTC. This gives the protein CASSLAVRVLEETQYF.

This chain joins TRBV19 and TRBJ1-3; no firm D call. V was pared by 3 bases and J by 0 bases, with 3 bases between. The CDR3 runs to 13 residues. Germline values: CDR1 LNHDA, CDR2 SQIVND (reference sequence). CDR3 in DNA: TGTGCCAGTAGTATGTTCTCTGGAAACACCATATATTTT. The encoded protein is CASSMFSGNTIYF.

V gene TRBV18 combines with J gene TRBJ2-7; 9 bases agree with TRBD2. Unmatched junction bases numbered 7, after V lost 3 bases and J lost 7 bases. Germline lookup yields CDR1 KGHSH and CDR2 LQKENI. This CDR3 comprises 14 residues. The CDR3 protein is CASSPPTSGGEQYF. The CDR3 DNA reads as TGTGCCAGCTCACCCCCGACTAGCGGAGGGGAGCAGTACTTC.

The J gene is TRBJ2-7, the V gene TRBV7-2; D is unclear. There are 14 residues in the CDR3. Germline V gene lookup returns CDR1 SGHTA and CDR2 FQGNSA. The V and J ends lost 7 bases and 7 bases respectively, with 20 bases between them. CDR3 region: CASNLNPLLVEQYF. Written as DNA, the CDR3 is TGTGCCAGCAACCTGAATCCCCTCCTGGTGGAGCAGTACTTC.

The gene calls are TRBV18 and TRBJ2-5; 13 nucleotides line up with TRBD2. Germline V CDR1 and CDR2: KGHSH, LQKENI. V gave up 0 bases and J gave up 4 bases; unmatched junction bases: 2. The CDR3 has 16 amino acids. CDR3 sequence: CASSPPLAGGRETQYF. CDR3 coding DNA: TGTGCCAGCTCACCACCACTAGCGGGGGGGAGAGAGACCCAGTACTTC.

The rearrangement joins TRBV5-8 to TRBJ1-4; unclear D gene. V was trimmed by 5 bases and J by 7 bases, leaving 12 bases between them. Germline V gene sequence: CDR1 SGHTS, CDR2 YDEGEE. The CDR3 length is 13 residues. The CDR3 loop reads CASSLVRGEKLFF. CDR3 coding DNA: TGTGCCAGCAGTCTTGTCCGGGGTGAAAAACTGTTTTTT.

The V and J genes are TRBV7-9 and TRBJ1-2, with 8 bases identical to TRBD1. Germline V CDR1 and CDR2: SEHNR, FQNEAQ (reference sequence). The V and J ends lost 2 bases and 8 bases, in that order; junction bases with no gene match: 10. CDR3 length equals 15 residues. This CDR3 reads CASSLQGAQGRGYTF. DNA for the CDR3: TGTGCCAGCAGCTTACAGGGGGCACAGGGCCGCGGCTACACCTTC.

The chain links TRBV9 to TRBJ2-1; D unclear. Germline V lookup: CDR1 SGDLS, CDR2 YYNGEE. V gave up 4 bases and J gave up 4 bases, with 15 bases separating them. The CDR3 spans 15 residues. In DNA form, the CDR3 reads TGTGCCAGCAGCCCACGGGTGGGGTATTACAATGAGCAGTTCTTC. It encodes CASSPRVGYYNEQFF.

V gene TRBV6-6 combines with J gene TRBJ2-5; 8 bases align to TRBD2. The germline gives CDR1 MNHNY, CDR2 SVGAGI (reference sequence). The CDR3 runs 15 residues. J gave up 5 bases and V 5 bases, and 10 bases lay outside the gene matches. In DNA form, the CDR3 reads TGTGCCAGCAGTAGCGGGAGTAGTATCCTGGAGACCCAGTACTTC. Protein sequence: CASSSGSSILETQYF.

This clone appeared a few times. V gene TRBV27 combines with J gene TRBJ1-2; possible D gene TRBD1, 6 bases. V was pared by 5 bases and J by 5 bases, with 9 bases between. The CDR3 has 12 amino acids. Germline lookup yields CDR1 MNHEY and CDR2 SMNVEV (reference sequence). This CDR3 reads CASSPRGYGYTF. CDR3 in DNA: TGTGCCAGCAGTCCTAGGGGGTATGGCTACACCTTC.

The genes are TRBV5-5 and TRBJ1-5, with D possibly being TRBD1 (6 bases). The germline V gene has CDR1 SGHKS and CDR2 YYEKEE (reference sequence). The CDR3 is 14 amino acids. V lost 4 bases, J lost 6 bases, and 14 bases lay in between. The CDR3 nucleotides are TGTGCCAGCAGCCCGGACAGCTTCCTTCAGCCCCAGCATTTT. Translation: CASSPDSFLQPQHF.

This chain joins TRBV9 and TRBJ2-1; maybe TRBD2 (6 bases). CDR1 is SGDLS, CDR2 YYNGEE, per germline. V shed 7 bases and J shed 1 base, with 18 bases lying between them. The CDR3 is 16 residues long. CDR3 region: CASGGSLGNSYNEQFF. In DNA, the CDR3 is TGTGCCAGCGGGGGGTCGTTGGGAAATTCCTACAATGAGCAGTTCTTC.

V gene TRBV29-1 combines with J gene TRBJ1-1, with unresolved D. The CDR3 is 11 residues long. Looked up from germline, CDR1 is SQVTM and CDR2 is ANQGSEA. The V and J ends lost 4 bases and 5 bases respectively, with 8 bases between them. In DNA, the CDR3 is TGCAGCGTTGCAAAAGGGACTGAAGCTTTCTTT. Translated: CSVAKGTEAFF.

The chain recombines TRBV11-2 with TRBJ2-1, with 9 bases identical to TRBD1. The germline CDR1 and CDR2 sequences are SGHAT and FQNNGV. CDR3 length: 16 amino acids. V lost 1 base to trimming and J lost 3 bases; unmatched junction nucleotides: 4. CDR3 sequence reads: CASSLVGTGFYNEQFF. The CDR3, as DNA: TGTGCCAGCAGCTTAGTGGGGACAGGGTTCTACAATGAGCAGTTCTTC.

V gene TRBV11-2 combines with J gene TRBJ2-7; D may be TRBD1 (6 bases). Trimming pared 2 bases from V and 6 bases from J, leaving 14 bases between. The CDR3 length is 14 residues. CDR1 is SGHAT, CDR2 FQNNGV, per germline. This chain's CDR3 is CASSLLGGWGEQYF. CDR3 sequence (DNA): TGTGCCAGCAGCTTATTAGGGGGATGGGGCGAGCAGTACTTC.

This chain uses TRBV27 with TRBJ2-7, with unresolved D. The CDR3 has 13 amino acids. Germline V gene sequence: CDR1 MNHEY, CDR2 SMNVEV (reference sequence). V was trimmed by 0 bases and J by 4 bases, leaving 7 bases between them. The CDR3 loop is CASSLSQFYEQYF. The CDR3 DNA reads TGTGCCAGCAGTTTATCACAGTTTTACGAGCAGTACTTC.

The chain uses TRBV19 and TRBJ1-5; 7 nucleotides align to TRBD1. CDR1 and CDR2 from the germline V gene are LNHDA and SQIVND (reference sequence). This CDR3 contains 13 residues. V shed 7 bases, J shed 3 bases, and the junction held 3 bases outside the gene matches. For the CDR3, the DNA is TGTGCCAGTAACGGACAGGCCAATCAGCCCCAGCATTTT. Amino acids: CASNGQANQPQHF.

The rearrangement uses TRBV5-1 and TRBJ2-6, with D unclear. There are 17 residues in the CDR3. V lost 2 bases and J lost 0, with 12 bases in between. From germline, CDR1 is SGHRS and CDR2 YFSETQ. The CDR3 DNA reads as TGCGCCAGCAGCTTTACAAATACCTCCTCTGGGGCCAACGTCCTGACTTTC. Its protein product is CASSFTNTSSGANVLTF.

The chain uses TRBV7-9 and TRBJ1-1; D is unclear. Trimming pared 5 bases from V and 6 bases from J, leaving 16 bases between. The CDR3 spans 14 residues. The germline gives CDR1 SEHNR, CDR2 FQNEAQ (reference sequence). CDR3 coding DNA: TGTGCCAGCAGCGGATACGAGGTATTGGCTGAAGCTTTCTTT. Translating it yields CASSGYEVLAEAFF.

The chain couples TRBV5-1 to TRBJ2-2; D is unclear. V dropped 1 base and J dropped 7 bases, with 2 bases sitting between them. The CDR3 runs to 11 residues. Per germline, CDR1 SGHRS and CDR2 YFSETQ. This CDR3 reads CASSLRGELFF. CDR3 in DNA: TGCGCCAGCAGCTTGCGCGGGGAGCTGTTTTTT.

J is TRBJ2-7 and V is TRBV12-5; the D gene is possibly TRBD2 (5 bases). The germline V and J ends were trimmed by 5 bases and 3 bases, with 11 bases remaining between them. The CDR3 totals 13 residues. Per germline, CDR1 LGHNT and CDR2 FRNRAP. CDR3 loop: CASGPSRGYEQYF. The CDR3 region has the DNA TGTGCTAGTGGTCCATCCCGGGGCTACGAGCAGTACTTC.

The CDR3 is CSVEGQKAETQYF. CDR3 in DNA: TGCAGCGTTGAGGGACAGAAAGCAGAGACCCAGTACTTC. The gene calls are TRBV29-1 and TRBJ2-5; TRBD1 agrees at 7 bases. CDR3 length: 13 amino acids. Germline V gene lookup returns CDR1 SQVTM and CDR2 ANQGSEA. Trimming cost V 3 bases and J 4 bases; bases outside gene matches: 5.

The chain combines TRBV6-1 with TRBJ2-1, with 9 bases aligning to TRBD2. This CDR3 is 14 amino acids long. Germline assignment: CDR1 MNHNS and CDR2 SASEGT. The V segment lost 11 bases and the J segment 3 bases; nucleotides outside the gene matches: 8. The chain's CDR3 is CASPTSGGYNEQFF. DNA for the CDR3: TGTGCCTCCCCGACTAGCGGCGGCTACAATGAGCAGTTCTTC.

The V gene is TRBV19, the J gene TRBJ2-7, with D possibly TRBD2 on 5 matching bases. The CDR3 runs to 13 residues. V was cut by 5 bases and J by 3 bases, with 11 bases left in between. Germline lookup yields CDR1 LNHDA and CDR2 SQIVND (reference sequence). The CDR3 loop reads CASSEGARYEQYF. CDR3 DNA: TGTGCCAGTAGTGAGGGAGCTCGCTACGAGCAGTACTTC.

The CDR3 loop reads CASSRTGGAEAFF. CDR3 in DNA: TGTGCCAGCTCCCGAACAGGGGGCGCGGAAGCTTTCTTT. The rearrangement joins TRBV18 to TRBJ1-1; 9 nucleotides agree with TRBD1. J gave up 8 bases and V 6 bases, and 7 bases lay outside the gene matches. The CDR3 sequence is 13 residues long. CDR1 and CDR2 from the germline V gene are KGHSH and LQKENI.

This chain links TRBV19 with TRBJ2-6, with D tentatively TRBD1 (6 bases). Germline V gives CDR1 LNHDA, CDR2 SQIVND (reference sequence). V lost 4 bases and J 1 base, leaving 8 bases between the germline ends. The CDR3 extends over 15 amino acids. CDR3 sequence (DNA): TGTGCCAGTAGTAGGACAGAATCTGGGGCCAACGTCCTGACTTTC. As protein: CASSRTESGANVLTF.

The rearrangement joins TRBV9 to TRBJ2-1; D is perhaps TRBD1 (5 bases). CDR3 length equals 18 residues. V shed 4 bases and J shed 9 bases, with 29 bases lying between them. Germline CDR1 reads SGDLS; CDR2 reads YYNGEE. The CDR3 DNA is TGTGCCAGCAGCCCTAGGTGGGGAAGGACGCTTTCCCAGGGTGAGCAGTTCTTC. It is translated as CASSPRWGRTLSQGEQFF.

The gene calls are TRBV19 and TRBJ2-7; D not resolved. The CDR3 is 11 amino acids. In germline, CDR1 is LNHDA, CDR2 SQIVND (reference sequence). V was clipped by 1 base and J by 9 bases, with 7 bases between them. Here the CDR3 reads CASSIGAVQYF. CDR3 DNA: TGTGCCAGTAGTATAGGTGCGGTGCAGTACTTC.

The V call is TRBV28, the J call TRBJ1-3; no clear D gene. The CDR3 consists of 13 residues. Germline V gives CDR1 MDHEN, CDR2 SYDVKM. The CDR3 is CATTVLAGNTIYF. The CDR3 region has the DNA TGTGCAACCACGGTCCTGGCCGGAAACACCATATATTTT.